The sequence of this T cell receptor beta chain was determined in a study of shared clonotypes between healthy human individuals. Overall study context: A couple of female and three male donors aged 18 to 49 were enrolled. CD4 naive cells filled three plates per donor, CD4 memory three, CD8 naive two and CD8 memory one. Overall study results and limits: An expected dependence of interdonor clonotype sharing on sequencing depth was noted.

To note about this clone: Its antigen is not known.

In replicate PCRs of sorted subsets, around 0.2 ug DNA, tens of thousands of T cell genomes, was used. Method: immunoSEQ multiplex PCR; TCRdb's copy keeps in-frame clones and lacks some. The top ten hold 0.95% to 1.5% of the sample, which has nearly 2 million clones, less than 95% seen once. Germline CDR1 SEHNR, CDR2 FQNEAQ (reference sequence). The CDR3 contains 14 residues. V dropped 4 bases and J dropped 3 bases, with 9 bases sitting between them. CD8 cells classed as naive were CD45RO-negative and positively selected for CCR7, excluding terminally differentiated effector memory CD45RA+ cells. The origin of this receptor is a man in his late teens or twenties in good health. Sequencing was done on a sample of naive CD8+ T cells sorted from blood. The chain joins TRBV7-9 to TRBJ1-4, with D hard to call. CDR3: CASSSGSANEKLFF. The CDR3 coding sequence is TGTGCCAGCAGCTCAGGATCGGCTAATGAAAAACTGTTTTTT.